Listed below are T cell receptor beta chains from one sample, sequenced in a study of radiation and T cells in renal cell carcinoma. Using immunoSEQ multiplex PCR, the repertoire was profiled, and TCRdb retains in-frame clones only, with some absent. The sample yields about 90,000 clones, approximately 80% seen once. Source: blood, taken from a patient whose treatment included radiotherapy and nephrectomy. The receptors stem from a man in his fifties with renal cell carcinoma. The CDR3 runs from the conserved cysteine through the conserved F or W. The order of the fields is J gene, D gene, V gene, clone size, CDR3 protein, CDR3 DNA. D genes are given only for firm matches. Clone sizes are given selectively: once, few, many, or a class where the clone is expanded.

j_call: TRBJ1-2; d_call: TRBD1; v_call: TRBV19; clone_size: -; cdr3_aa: CASSILEAGGSGYTF; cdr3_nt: TGTGCCAGTAGTATACTGGAGGCAGGGGGCAGTGGCTACACCTTC
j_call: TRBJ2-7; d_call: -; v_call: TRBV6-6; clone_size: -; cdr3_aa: CASSYGGSRAYEQYF; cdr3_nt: TGTGCCAGCAGTTACGGAGGTTCACGGGCCTACGAGCAGTACTTC
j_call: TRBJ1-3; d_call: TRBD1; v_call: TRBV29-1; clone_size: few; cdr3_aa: CSVGQGGNTIYF; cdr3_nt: TGCAGCGTTGGACAGGGCGGAAACACCATATATTTT
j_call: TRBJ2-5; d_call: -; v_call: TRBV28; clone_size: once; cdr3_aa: CASSFGGEETQYF; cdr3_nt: TGTGCCAGCAGTTTTGGGGGTGAGGAGACCCAGTACTTC
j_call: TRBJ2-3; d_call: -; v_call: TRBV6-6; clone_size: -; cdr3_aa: CASSIPGTTDTQYF; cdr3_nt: TGTGCCAGCAGTATACCGGGGACCACAGATACGCAGTATTTT
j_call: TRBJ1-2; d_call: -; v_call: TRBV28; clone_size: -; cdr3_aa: CASRGGLAYYGYTF; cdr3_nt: TGTGCCAGCCGAGGGGGTTTGGCCTACTATGGCTACACCTTC
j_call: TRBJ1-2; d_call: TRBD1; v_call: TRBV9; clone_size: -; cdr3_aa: CASSVATGAANSYTF; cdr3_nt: TGTGCCAGCAGCGTAGCTACAGGGGCAGCTAATAGCTACACCTTC
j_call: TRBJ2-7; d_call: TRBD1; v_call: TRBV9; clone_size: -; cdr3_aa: CASSAGGDSSYEQYF; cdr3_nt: TGTGCCAGCAGCGCAGGGGGTGATAGCTCCTACGAGCAGTACTTC
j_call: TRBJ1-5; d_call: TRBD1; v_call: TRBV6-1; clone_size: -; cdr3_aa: CASKQGLRSNQPQHF; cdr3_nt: TGTGCCAGCAAACAGGGGTTGAGGAGCAATCAGCCCCAGCATTTT
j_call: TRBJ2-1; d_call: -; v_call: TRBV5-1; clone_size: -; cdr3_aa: CASSSGVPSTSNEQFF; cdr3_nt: TGCGCCAGCAGCTCAGGGGTGCCGTCTACAAGCAATGAGCAGTTCTTC
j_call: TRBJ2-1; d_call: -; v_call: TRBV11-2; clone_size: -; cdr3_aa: CASSSHLGAGNNEQFF; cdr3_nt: TGTGCCAGCAGCTCCCACCTGGGCGCGGGAAACAATGAGCAGTTCTTC
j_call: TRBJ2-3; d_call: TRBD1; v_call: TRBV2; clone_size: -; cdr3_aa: CASSEACQWVGQGAGGPIDTQYF; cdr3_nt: TGTGCCAGCAGTGAAGCTTGCCAATGGGTAGGACAGGGGGCGGGAGGGCCAATAGATACGCAGTATTTT
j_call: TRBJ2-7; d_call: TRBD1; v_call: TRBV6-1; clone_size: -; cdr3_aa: CASSGPRGSSYEQYF; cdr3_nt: TGTGCCAGCAGTGGACCCAGGGGGTCGTCCTACGAGCAGTACTTC
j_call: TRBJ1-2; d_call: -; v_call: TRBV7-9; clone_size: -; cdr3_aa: CASSLERTLGYTF; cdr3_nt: TGTGCCAGCAGCTTAGAACGGACGTTGGGCTACACCTTC
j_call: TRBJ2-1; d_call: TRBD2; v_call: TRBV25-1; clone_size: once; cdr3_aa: CASSVAGEWNEQFF; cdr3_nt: TGTGCCAGCAGTGTAGCGGGAGAGTGGAATGAGCAGTTCTTC
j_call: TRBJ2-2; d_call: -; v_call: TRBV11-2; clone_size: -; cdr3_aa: CASSFFGELFF; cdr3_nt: TGTGCCAGCAGCTTTTTCGGGGAGCTGTTTTTT
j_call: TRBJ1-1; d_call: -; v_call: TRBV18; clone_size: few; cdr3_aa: CASSPPSVTNTEAFF; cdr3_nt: TGTGCCAGCTCACCACCGAGTGTAACGAACACTGAAGCTTTCTTT
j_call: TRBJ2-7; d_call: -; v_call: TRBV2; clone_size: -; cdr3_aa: CASTVAAGITYEQYF; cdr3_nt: TGTGCCAGCACGGTGGCTGCAGGGATAACCTACGAGCAGTACTTC
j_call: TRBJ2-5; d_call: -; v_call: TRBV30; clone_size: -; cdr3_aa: CAWSIWGQGETQYF; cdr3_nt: TGTGCCTGGAGCATATGGGGCCAGGGAGAGACCCAGTACTTC
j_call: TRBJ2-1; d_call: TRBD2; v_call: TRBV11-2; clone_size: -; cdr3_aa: CASSSRLAGANEQFF; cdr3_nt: TGTGCCAGCAGCTCCCGACTAGCGGGAGCCAATGAGCAGTTCTTC
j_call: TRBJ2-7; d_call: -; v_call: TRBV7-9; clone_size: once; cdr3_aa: CASSPRSGGNEQYF; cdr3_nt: TGTGCCAGCAGCCCCCGCAGTGGGGGAAACGAGCAGTACTTC
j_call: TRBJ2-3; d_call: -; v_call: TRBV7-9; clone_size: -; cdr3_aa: CASSSGLITDTQYF; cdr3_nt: TGTGCCAGCAGCTCGGGACTTATTACAGATACGCAGTATTTT
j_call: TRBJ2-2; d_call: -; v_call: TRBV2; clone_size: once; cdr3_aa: CASSKEGGGPANTGELFF; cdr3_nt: TGTGCCAGTTCTAAGGAGGGGGGAGGCCCCGCGAACACCGGGGAGCTGTTTTTT
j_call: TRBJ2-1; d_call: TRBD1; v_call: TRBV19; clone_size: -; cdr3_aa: CASSITTGAYNEQFF; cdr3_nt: TGTGCCAGTAGTATAACAACAGGGGCCTACAATGAGCAGTTCTTC
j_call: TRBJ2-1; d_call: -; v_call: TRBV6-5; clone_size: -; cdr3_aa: CASSGRERNEQFF; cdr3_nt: TGTGCCAGCAGCGGCAGGGAGAGGAATGAGCAGTTCTTC
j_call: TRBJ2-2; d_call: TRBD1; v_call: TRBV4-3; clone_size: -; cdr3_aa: CASSPRTGNTGELFF; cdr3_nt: TGCGCCAGCAGCCCCCGGACAGGGAACACCGGGGAGCTGTTTTTT
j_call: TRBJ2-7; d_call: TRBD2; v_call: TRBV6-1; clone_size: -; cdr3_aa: CASRGLAGAYEQYF; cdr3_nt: TGTGCCAGCAGGGGACTAGCGGGGGCCTACGAGCAGTACTTC
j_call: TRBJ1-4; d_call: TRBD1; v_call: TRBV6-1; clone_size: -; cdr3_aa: CASSEEVPGQGWGEKLFF; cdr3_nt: TGTGCCAGCAGTGAGGAAGTCCCGGGACAGGGCTGGGGTGAAAAACTGTTTTTT
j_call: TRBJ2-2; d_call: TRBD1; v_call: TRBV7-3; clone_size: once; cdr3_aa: CASSSPGTGQNTGELFF; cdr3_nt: TGTGCCAGCAGCTCACCTGGGACAGGCCAGAACACCGGGGAGCTGTTTTTT
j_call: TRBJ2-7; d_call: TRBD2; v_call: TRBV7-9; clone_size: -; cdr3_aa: CASSGSGVGSYEQYF; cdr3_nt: TGTGCCAGCAGCGGTAGCGGGGTGGGCTCCTACGAGCAGTACTTC
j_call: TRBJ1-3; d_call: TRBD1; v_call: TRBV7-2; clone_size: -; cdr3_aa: CASAQVAGGSGNTIYF; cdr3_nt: TGTGCCAGCGCCCAGGTGGCAGGGGGCTCTGGAAACACCATATATTTT
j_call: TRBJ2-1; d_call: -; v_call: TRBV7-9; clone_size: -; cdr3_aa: CASSLALEGNNEQFF; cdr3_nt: TGTGCCAGCAGCTTAGCGCTGGAAGGGAACAATGAGCAGTTCTTC